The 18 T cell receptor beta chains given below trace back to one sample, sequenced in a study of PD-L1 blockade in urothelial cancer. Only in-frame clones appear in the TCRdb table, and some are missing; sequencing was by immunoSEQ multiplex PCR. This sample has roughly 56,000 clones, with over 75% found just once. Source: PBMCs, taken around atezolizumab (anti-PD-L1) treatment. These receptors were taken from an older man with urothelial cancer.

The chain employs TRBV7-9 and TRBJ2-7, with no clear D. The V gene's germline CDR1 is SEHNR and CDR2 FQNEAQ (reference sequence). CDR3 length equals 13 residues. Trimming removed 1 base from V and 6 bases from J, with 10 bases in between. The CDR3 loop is CASSLDSPGEQYF. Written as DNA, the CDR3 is TGTGCCAGCAGCTTAGATTCGCCCGGCGAGCAGTACTTC.

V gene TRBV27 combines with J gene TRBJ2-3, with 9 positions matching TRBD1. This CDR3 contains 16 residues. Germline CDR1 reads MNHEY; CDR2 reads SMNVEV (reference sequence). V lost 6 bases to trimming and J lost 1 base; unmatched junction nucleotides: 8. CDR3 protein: CASRGYRGRGTDTQYF. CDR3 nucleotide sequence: TGTGCCAGCAGAGGTTACAGGGGGCGGGGCACAGATACGCAGTATTTT.

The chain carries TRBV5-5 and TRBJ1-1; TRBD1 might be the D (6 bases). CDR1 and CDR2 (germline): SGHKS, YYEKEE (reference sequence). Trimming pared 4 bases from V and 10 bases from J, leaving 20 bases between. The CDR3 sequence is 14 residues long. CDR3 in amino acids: CASSQGRQNARAFF. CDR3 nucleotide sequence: TGTGCCAGCAGCCAGGGGAGACAGAACGCTAGAGCTTTCTTT. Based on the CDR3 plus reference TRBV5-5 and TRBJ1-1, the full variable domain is DAGVTQSPTHLIKTRGQQVTLRCSPISGHKSVSWYQQVLGQGPQFIFQYYEKEERGRGNFPDRFSARQFPNYSSELNVNALLLGDSALYLCASSQGRQNARAFFGQGTRLTVV.

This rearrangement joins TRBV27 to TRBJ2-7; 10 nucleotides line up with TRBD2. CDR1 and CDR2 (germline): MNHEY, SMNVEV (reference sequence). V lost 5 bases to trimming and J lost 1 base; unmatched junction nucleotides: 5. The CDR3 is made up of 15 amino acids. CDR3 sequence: CASSPSGSWSYEQYF. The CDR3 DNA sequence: TGTGCCAGCAGTCCTAGCGGGAGTTGGTCCTACGAGCAGTACTTC.

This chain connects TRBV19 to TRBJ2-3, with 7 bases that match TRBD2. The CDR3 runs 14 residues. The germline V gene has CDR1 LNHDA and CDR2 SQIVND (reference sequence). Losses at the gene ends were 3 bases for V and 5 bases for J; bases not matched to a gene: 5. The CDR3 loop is CASSITSVKDTQYF. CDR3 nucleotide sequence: TGTGCCAGTAGTATCACTAGCGTGAAAGATACGCAGTATTTT.

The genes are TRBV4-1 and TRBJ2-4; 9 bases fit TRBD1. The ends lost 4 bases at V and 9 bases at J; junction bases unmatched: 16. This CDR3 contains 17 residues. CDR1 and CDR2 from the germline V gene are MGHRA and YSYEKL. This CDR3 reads CASSPRHPGQGQSIQYF. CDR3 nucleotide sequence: TGCGCCAGCAGCCCCCGACACCCGGGACAGGGTCAATCCATTCAGTACTTC.

The CDR3 DNA sequence: TGTGCCAGCAGCGTAGCCGTGGGGGGCTACGAGCAGTACTTC. Translation: CASSVAVGGYEQYF. The rearrangement joins TRBV9 to TRBJ2-7, with a weak D call TRBD2 (6 bases). The CDR3 consists of 14 residues. Trimming took off 0 bases at V and 3 bases at J, with 10 bases between the two ends. The germline gives CDR1 SGDLS, CDR2 YYNGEE.

The CDR3 coding sequence is TGTGCCACTTCGACAGGGGCGGAGACTGAAGCTTTCTTT. Protein sequence: CATSTGAETEAFF. The V call is TRBV10-3, the J call TRBJ1-1, with 8 bases fitting TRBD1. The CDR3 totals 13 residues. Germline V gives CDR1 ENHRY, CDR2 SYGVKD. The V segment lost 10 bases and the J segment 5 bases; nucleotides outside the gene matches: 9.

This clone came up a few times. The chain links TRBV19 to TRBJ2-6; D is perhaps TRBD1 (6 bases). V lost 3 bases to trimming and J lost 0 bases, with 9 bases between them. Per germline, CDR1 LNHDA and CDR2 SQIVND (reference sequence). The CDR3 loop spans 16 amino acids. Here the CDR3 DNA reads TGTGCCAGTAGTATCCAAGGGGGCTCTGGGGCCAACGTCCTGACTTTC. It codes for CASSIQGGSGANVLTF.

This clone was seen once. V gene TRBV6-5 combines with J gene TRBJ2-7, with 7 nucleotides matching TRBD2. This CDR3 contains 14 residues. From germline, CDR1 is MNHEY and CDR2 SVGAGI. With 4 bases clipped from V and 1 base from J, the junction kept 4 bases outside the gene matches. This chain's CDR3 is CASSSSAGSYEQYF. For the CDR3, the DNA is TGTGCCAGCAGTTCCTCAGCGGGATCCTACGAGCAGTACTTC.

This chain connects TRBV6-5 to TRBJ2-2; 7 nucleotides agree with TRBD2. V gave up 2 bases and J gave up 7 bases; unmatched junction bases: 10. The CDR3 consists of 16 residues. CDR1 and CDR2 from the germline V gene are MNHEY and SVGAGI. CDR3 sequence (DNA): TGTGCCAGCAGTTACGAACGGGGACTACAGTACGGGGAGCTGTTTTTT. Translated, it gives CASSYERGLQYGELFF.

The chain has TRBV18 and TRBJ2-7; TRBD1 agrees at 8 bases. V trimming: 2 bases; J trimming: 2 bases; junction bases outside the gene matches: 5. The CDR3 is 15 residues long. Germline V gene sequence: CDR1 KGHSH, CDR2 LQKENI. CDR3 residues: CASSPATGDPYEQYF. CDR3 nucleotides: TGTGCCAGCTCACCAGCGACAGGGGACCCCTACGAGCAGTACTTC.

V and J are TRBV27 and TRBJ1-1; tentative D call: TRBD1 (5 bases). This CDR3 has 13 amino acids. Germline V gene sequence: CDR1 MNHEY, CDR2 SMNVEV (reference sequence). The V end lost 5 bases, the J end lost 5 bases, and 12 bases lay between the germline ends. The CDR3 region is CASSPQGLTEAFF. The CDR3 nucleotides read TGTGCCAGCAGTCCCCAGGGTTTAACTGAAGCTTTCTTT.

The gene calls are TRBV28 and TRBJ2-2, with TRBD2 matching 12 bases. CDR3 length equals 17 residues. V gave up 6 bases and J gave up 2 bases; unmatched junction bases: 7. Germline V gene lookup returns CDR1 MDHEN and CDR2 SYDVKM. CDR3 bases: TGTGCCAGCAGATTTAGGACTAGCGGGACTAACACCGGGGAGCTGTTTTTT. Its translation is CASRFRTSGTNTGELFF.

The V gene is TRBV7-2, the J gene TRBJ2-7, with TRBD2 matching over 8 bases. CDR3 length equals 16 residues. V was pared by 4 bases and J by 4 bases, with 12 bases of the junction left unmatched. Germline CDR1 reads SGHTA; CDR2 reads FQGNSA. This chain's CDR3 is CASSSQGAGARYEQYF. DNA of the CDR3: TGTGCCAGCAGCTCCCAAGGAGCGGGAGCGCGGTACGAGCAGTACTTC. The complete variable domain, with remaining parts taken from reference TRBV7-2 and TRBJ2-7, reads GAGVSQSPSNKVTEKGKDVELRCDPISGHTALYWYRQSLGQGLEFLIYFQGNSAPDKSGLPSDRFSAERTGGSVSTLTIQRTQQEDSAVYLCASSSQGAGARYEQYFGPGTRLTVT.

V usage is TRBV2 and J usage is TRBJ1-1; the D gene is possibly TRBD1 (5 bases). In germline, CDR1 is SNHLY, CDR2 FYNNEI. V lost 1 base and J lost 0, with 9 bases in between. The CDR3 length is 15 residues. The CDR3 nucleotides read TGTGCCAGCAGTGAAGGCAGGGTGATGAACACTGAAGCTTTCTTT. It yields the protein CASSEGRVMNTEAFF.

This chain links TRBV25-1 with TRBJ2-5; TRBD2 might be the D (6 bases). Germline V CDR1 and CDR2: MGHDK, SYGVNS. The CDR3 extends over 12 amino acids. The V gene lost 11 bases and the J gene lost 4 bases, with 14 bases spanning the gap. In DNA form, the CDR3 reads TGTGCCTTCGGGGGAGCGGGAGAGACCCAGTACTTC. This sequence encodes CAFGGAGETQYF. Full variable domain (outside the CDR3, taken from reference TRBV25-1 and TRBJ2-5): EADIYQTPRYLVIGTGKKITLECSQTMGHDKMYWYQQDPGMELHLIHYSYGVNSTEKGDLSSESTVSRIRTEHFPLTLESARPSHTSQYLCAFGGAGETQYFGPGTRLLVL.

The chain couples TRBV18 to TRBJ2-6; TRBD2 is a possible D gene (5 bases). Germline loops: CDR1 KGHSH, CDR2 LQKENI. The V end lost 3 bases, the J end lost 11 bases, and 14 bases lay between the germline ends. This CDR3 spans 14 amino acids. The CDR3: CASSPDERRDVLTF. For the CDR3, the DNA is TGTGCCAGCTCACCGGACGAAAGGCGGGACGTCCTGACTTTC.